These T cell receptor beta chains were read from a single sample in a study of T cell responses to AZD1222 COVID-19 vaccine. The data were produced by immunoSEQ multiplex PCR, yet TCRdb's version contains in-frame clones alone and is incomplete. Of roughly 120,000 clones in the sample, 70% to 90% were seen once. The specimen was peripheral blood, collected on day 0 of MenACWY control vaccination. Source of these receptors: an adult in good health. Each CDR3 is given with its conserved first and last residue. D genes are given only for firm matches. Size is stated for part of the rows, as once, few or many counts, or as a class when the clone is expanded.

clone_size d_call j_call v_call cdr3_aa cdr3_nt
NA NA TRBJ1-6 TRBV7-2 CASSLIMASPLHF TGTGCCAGCAGCTTAATCATGGCTTCACCCCTCCACTTT
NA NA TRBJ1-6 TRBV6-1 CASSDGNSYNSPLHF TGTGCCAGCAGTGACGGCAACTCCTATAATTCACCCCTCCACTTT
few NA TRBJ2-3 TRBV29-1 CSVYRDTQYF TGCAGCGTCTATAGGGATACGCAGTATTTT
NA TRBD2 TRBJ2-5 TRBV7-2 CASSLSGGAATQYF TGTGCCAGCAGCTTAAGCGGGGGGGCAGCGACCCAGTACTTC
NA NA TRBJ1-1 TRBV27 CASRMTDNTEAFF TGTGCCAGCAGAATGACAGATAACACTGAAGCTTTCTTT
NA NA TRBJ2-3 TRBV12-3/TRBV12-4 CASTPRVTDTQYF TGTGCCAGCACCCCAAGGGTGACAGATACGCAGTATTTT
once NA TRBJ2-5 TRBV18 CASSPGVRGETQYF TGTGCCAGCTCACCAGGAGTCAGGGGAGAGACCCAGTACTTC
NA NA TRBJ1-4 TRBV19 CASSIEGEDEKLFF TGTGCCAGTAGTATAGAGGGGGAGGACGAAAAACTGTTTTTT
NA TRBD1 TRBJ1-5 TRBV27 CASSLTGVGNQPQHF TGTGCCAGCAGTTTGACAGGGGTCGGCAATCAGCCCCAGCATTTT
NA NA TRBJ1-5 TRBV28 CASSLVGDNQPQHF TGTGCCAGCAGTTTGGTCGGGGACAATCAGCCCCAGCATTTT
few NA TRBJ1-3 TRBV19 CASSMVGNTIYF TGTGCCAGTAGTATGGTCGGAAACACCATATATTTT
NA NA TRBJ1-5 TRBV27 CASSLRGGSNQPQHF TGTGCCAGCAGTTTAAGGGGGGGCAGCAATCAGCCCCAGCATTTT
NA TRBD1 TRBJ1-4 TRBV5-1 CASSIGTGGLKLFF TGCGCCAGCAGCATCGGGACAGGGGGCCTGAAACTGTTTTTT
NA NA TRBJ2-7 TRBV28 CASSLGRSSYEQYF TGTGCCAGCAGTTTAGGGAGGAGCTCCTACGAGCAGTACTTC
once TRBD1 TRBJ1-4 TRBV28 CAAGGAANEKLFF TGTGCCGCAGGGGGCGCGGCTAATGAAAAACTGTTTTTT
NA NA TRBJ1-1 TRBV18 CASSPRTEKNTEAFF TGTGCCAGCTCACCAAGGACAGAAAAGAACACTGAAGCTTTCTTT
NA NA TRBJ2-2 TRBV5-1 CASSLISRSAAGELFF TGCGCCAGCAGCTTGATTTCCAGGAGTGCGGCCGGGGAGCTGTTTTTT
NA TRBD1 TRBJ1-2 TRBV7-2 CASSLGQGAVGYTF TGTGCCAGCAGCTTAGGACAGGGGGCGGTTGGCTACACCTTC
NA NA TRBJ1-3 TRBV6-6 CASSSRGFGNTIYF TGTGCCAGCAGCTCCAGAGGGTTCGGAAACACCATATATTTT
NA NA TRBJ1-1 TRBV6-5 CASYRDTEAFF TGTGCCAGCTACAGGGACACTGAAGCTTTCTTT
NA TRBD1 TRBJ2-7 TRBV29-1 CSVEWSGQGSYEQYF TGCAGCGTTGAGTGGTCGGGACAGGGCTCCTACGAGCAGTACTTC
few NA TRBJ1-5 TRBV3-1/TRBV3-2 CASSQGTSNQPQHF TGTGCCAGCAGCCAAGGGACAAGCAATCAGCCCCAGCATTTT
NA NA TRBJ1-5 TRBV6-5 CASRRTGRNQPQHF TGTGCCAGCAGACGGACGGGACGAAATCAGCCCCAGCATTTT